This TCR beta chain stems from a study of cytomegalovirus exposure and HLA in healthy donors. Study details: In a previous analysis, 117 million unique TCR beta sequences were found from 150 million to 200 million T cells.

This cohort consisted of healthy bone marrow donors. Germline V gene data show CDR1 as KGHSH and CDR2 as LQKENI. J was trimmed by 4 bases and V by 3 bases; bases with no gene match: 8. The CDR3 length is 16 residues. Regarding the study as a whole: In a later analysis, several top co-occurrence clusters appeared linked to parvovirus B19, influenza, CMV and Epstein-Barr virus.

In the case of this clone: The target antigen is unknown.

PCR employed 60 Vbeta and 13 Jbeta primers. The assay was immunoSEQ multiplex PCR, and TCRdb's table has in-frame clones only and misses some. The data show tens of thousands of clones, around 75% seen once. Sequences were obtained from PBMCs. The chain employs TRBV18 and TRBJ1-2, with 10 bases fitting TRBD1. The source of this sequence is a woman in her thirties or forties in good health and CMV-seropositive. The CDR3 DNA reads TGTGCCAGCTCACCCGGGACAGGGGCCTCCTCCTATGGCTACACCTTC. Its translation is CASSPGTGASSYGYTF.